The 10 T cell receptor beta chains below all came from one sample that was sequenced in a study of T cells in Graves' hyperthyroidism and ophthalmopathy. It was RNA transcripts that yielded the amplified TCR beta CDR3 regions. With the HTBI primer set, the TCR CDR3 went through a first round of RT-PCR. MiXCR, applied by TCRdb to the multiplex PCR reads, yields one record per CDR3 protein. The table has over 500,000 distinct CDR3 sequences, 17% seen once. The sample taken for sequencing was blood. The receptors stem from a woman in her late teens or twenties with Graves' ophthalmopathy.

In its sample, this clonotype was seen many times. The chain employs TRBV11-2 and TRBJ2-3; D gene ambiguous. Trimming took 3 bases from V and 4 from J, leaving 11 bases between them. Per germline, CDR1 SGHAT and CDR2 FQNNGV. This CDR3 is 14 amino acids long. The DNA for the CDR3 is TGTGCCAGCAGCTTCGGGCAGGTCCCAGATACGCAGTATTTT. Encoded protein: CASSFGQVPDTQYF.

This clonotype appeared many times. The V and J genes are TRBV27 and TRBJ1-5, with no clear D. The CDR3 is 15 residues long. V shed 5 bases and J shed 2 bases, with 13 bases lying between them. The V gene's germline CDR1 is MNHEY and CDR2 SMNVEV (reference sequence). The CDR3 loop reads CASSPFESGNQPQHF. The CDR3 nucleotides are TGTGCCAGCAGTCCCTTTGAAAGCGGCAATCAGCCCCAGCATTTT.

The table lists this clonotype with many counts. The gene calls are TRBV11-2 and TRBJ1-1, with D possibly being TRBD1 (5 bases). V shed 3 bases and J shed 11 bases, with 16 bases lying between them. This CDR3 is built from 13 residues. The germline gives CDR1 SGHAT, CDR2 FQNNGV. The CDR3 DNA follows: TGTGCCAGCAGCTTCGGGCAGGGTGTGATGGCTTTCTTT. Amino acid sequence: CASSFGQGVMAFF. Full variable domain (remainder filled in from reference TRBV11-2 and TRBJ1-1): EAGVAQSPRYKIIEKRQSVAFWCNPISGHATLYWYQQILGQGPKLLIQFQNNGVVDDSQLPKDRFSAERLKGVDSTLKIQPAKLEDSAVYLCASSFGQGVMAFFGQGTRLTVV.

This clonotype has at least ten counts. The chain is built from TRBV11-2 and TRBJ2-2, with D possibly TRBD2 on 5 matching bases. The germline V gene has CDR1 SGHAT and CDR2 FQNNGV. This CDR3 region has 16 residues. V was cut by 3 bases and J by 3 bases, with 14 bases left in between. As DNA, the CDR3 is TGTGCCAGCAGCTTTGGTGGTAGCGCATACACCGGGGAGCTGTTTTTT. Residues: CASSFGGSAYTGELFF.

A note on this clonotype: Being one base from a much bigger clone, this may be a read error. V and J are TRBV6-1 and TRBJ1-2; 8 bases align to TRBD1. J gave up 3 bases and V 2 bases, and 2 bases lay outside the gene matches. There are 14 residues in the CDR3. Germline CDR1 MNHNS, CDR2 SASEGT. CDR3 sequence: CASSEMTGDYGYTF. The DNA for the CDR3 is TGTGCCAGCAGTGAAATGACAGGGGACTATGGCTACACCTTC.

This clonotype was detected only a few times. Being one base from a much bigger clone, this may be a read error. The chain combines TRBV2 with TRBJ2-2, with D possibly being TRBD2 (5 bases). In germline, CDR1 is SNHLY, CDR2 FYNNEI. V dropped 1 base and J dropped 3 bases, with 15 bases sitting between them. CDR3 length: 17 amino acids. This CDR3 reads CASSEGFGGLYTGELFF. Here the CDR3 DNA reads TGTGCCAGCAGTGAAGGGTTTGGCGGACTCTACACCGGGGAGCTGTTTTTT.

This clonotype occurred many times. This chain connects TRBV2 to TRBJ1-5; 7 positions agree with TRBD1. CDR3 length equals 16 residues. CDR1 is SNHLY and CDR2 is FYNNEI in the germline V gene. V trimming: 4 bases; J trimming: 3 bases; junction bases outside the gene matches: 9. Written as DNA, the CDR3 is TGTGCCAGCAGTGTAGACAGGGTCGAGACCAATCAGCCCCAGCATTTT. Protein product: CASSVDRVETNQPQHF.

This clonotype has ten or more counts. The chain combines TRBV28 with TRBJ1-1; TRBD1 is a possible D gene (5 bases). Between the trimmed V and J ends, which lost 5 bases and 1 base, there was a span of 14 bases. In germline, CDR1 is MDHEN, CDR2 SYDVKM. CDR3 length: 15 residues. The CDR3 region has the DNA TGTGCCAGCAGTACAGGAGGGGCCAGGAACACTGAAGCTTTCTTT. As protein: CASSTGGARNTEAFF.

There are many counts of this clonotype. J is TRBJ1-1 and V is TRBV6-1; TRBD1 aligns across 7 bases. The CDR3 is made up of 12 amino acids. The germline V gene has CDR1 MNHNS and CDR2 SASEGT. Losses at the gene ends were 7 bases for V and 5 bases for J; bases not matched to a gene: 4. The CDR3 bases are TGTGCCAGCACAGGGGGACGGACTGAAGCTTTCTTT. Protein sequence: CASTGGRTEAFF.

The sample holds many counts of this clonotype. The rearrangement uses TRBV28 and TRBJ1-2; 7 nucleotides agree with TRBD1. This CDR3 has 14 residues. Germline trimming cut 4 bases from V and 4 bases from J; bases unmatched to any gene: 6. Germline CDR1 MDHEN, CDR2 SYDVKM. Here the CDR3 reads CASSSRGLSYGYTF. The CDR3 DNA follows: TGTGCCAGCAGTTCTAGGGGGCTTAGCTATGGCTACACCTTC.